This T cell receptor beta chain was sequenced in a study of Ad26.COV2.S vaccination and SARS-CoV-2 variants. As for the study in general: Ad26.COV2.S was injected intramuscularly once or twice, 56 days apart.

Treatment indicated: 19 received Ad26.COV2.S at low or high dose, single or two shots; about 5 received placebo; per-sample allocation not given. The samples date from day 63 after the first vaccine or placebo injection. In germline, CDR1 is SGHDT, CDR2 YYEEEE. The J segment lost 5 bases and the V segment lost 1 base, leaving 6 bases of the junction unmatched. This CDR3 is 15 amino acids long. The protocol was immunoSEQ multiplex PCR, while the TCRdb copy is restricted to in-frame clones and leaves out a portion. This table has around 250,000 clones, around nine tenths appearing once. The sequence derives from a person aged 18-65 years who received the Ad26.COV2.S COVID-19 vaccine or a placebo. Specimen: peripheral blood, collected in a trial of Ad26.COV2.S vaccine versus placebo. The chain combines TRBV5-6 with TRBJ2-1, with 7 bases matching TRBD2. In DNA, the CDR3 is TGTGCCAGCAGCTTGTGGCTAGCGGTAAACAATGAGCAGTTCTTC. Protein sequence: CASSLWLAVNNEQFF.